This is a list of T cell receptor beta chains from one sample in a study of T cells after yellow fever vaccination. TCRdb itself ran the 5' RACE reads through MiXCR, one entry per CDR3 protein. The sample lists about 350,000 distinct CDR3 sequences; roughly 7.5% were seen once. The sample in question was PBMCs, obtained 45 days after the first yellow fever vaccination. All receptors derive from a man between 18 and 35 years old who received the YFV17D yellow fever vaccine. Each CDR3 is given with its conserved first and last residue. D genes are given only for firm matches. Where a row states a size, it is once, few, many or the class of an expanded clone; other rows omit it.

j_call: TRBJ1-2
d_call: -
v_call: TRBV5-1
clone_size: -
cdr3_nt: TGCGCCAGCAGCTCGGGGAATGGGGTGACGATCCCCTATGGCTACACCTTC
cdr3_aa: CASSSGNGVTIPYGYTF

j_call: TRBJ2-6
d_call: -
v_call: TRBV6-2/TRBV6-3
clone_size: few
cdr3_nt: TGTGCCACGGTACGGGACACTGGGGCCAACGTCCTGACTTTC
cdr3_aa: CATVRDTGANVLTF

j_call: TRBJ1-5
d_call: -
v_call: TRBV18
clone_size: -
cdr3_nt: TGTGCCAGCTCACCGGGTTCCTATTTAGAGGCGCAGCCCCAGCATTTT
cdr3_aa: CASSPGSYLEAQPQHF

j_call: TRBJ1-1
d_call: -
v_call: TRBV7-6
clone_size: few
cdr3_nt: TGTGCCAGCAGCCCCTCGGACAGCCCGAACACTGAAGCTTTCTTT
cdr3_aa: CASSPSDSPNTEAFF

j_call: TRBJ1-3
d_call: TRBD1
v_call: TRBV4-3
clone_size: few
cdr3_nt: TGCGCCAGCAGCCAAAGAGACAGGGGGTCTGGAAACACCATATATTTT
cdr3_aa: CASSQRDRGSGNTIYF

j_call: TRBJ2-7
d_call: -
v_call: TRBV23-1
clone_size: -
cdr3_nt: TGCGCCAGCAGTCCGACGGCCAGACGAGGCGAGCTGTACTTC
cdr3_aa: CASSPTARRGELYF

j_call: TRBJ2-2
d_call: -
v_call: TRBV5-1
clone_size: -
cdr3_nt: TGCGCCAGCAGCTTGGAAAGATCGGGTACCGGGGAGCTGTTTTTT
cdr3_aa: CASSLERSGTGELFF

j_call: TRBJ2-7
d_call: -
v_call: TRBV27
clone_size: few
cdr3_nt: TGTGCCAGCAGTCCCCTCGGGGGTGAAGACCGCGAGCAGTACTTC
cdr3_aa: CASSPLGGEDREQYF

j_call: TRBJ1-1
d_call: -
v_call: TRBV12-3/TRBV12-4
clone_size: few
cdr3_nt: TGTGCCAGCAGTTTTGGAGACAGGAACACTGAAGCTTTCTTT
cdr3_aa: CASSFGDRNTEAFF

j_call: TRBJ2-7
d_call: -
v_call: TRBV4-2
clone_size: -
cdr3_nt: TGTGCCAGCAGCCAAGCGGCGAGGGGGAGCTCCTACGAGCAGTACTTC
cdr3_aa: CASSQAARGSSYEQYF

j_call: TRBJ2-3
d_call: TRBD2
v_call: TRBV20-1
clone_size: -
cdr3_nt: TGCAGTGCTAGAGATTATGTAGGGCAAGCGGGGCCCGCAGATACGCAGTATTTT
cdr3_aa: CSARDYVGQAGPADTQYF

j_call: TRBJ2-7
d_call: -
v_call: TRBV12-3/TRBV12-4
clone_size: many
cdr3_nt: TGTGCCAGCAGTCCCAGACGCTACGAGCAGTACTTC
cdr3_aa: CASSPRRYEQYF

j_call: TRBJ2-5
d_call: -
v_call: TRBV27
clone_size: few
cdr3_nt: TGTGCCAGCAGTTTAGGGACTCCCCGGTACCAAGAGACCCAGTACTTC
cdr3_aa: CASSLGTPRYQETQYF

j_call: TRBJ2-7
d_call: -
v_call: TRBV5-1
clone_size: few
cdr3_nt: TGCGCCAGCAGCTTGCTCGAGGGGCCTTCGGGGGAGCAGTACTTC
cdr3_aa: CASSLLEGPSGEQYF

j_call: TRBJ2-4
d_call: TRBD1
v_call: TRBV18
clone_size: -
cdr3_nt: TGTGCCAGCTCACGAGGACAGGGCGGCATTCAGTACTTC
cdr3_aa: CASSRGQGGIQYF

j_call: TRBJ2-3
d_call: TRBD2
v_call: TRBV4-1
clone_size: many
cdr3_nt: TGCGCCAGCAGCCAACTTCCGGGACTAGCATCCACCACAGATACGCAGTATTTT
cdr3_aa: CASSQLPGLASTTDTQYF

j_call: TRBJ2-7
d_call: -
v_call: TRBV15
clone_size: few
cdr3_nt: TGTGCCACCAGCAGATTGGGAACCTACGAGCAGTACTTC
cdr3_aa: CATSRLGTYEQYF

j_call: TRBJ2-3
d_call: TRBD2
v_call: TRBV7-6
clone_size: -
cdr3_nt: TGTGCCATCCATACCGGGACTAGCGGACTAACTAGCACAGATACGCAGTATTTT
cdr3_aa: CAIHTGTSGLTSTDTQYF

j_call: TRBJ2-1
d_call: -
v_call: TRBV9
clone_size: -
cdr3_nt: TGTGCCAGCAGCGTAAGTCTAGGACAGTTTAGGAATGAGCAGTTCTTC
cdr3_aa: CASSVSLGQFRNEQFF

j_call: TRBJ2-5
d_call: -
v_call: TRBV6-1
clone_size: few
cdr3_nt: TGTGCCAGCAGACAGATAGGTCTGGGCCAAGAGACCCAGTACTTC
cdr3_aa: CASRQIGLGQETQYF

j_call: TRBJ2-5
d_call: -
v_call: TRBV25-1
clone_size: few
cdr3_nt: TGTGCCAGCAGTGACCCCGTTGGGGTAGAGACCCAGTACTTC
cdr3_aa: CASSDPVGVETQYF

j_call: TRBJ2-2
d_call: -
v_call: TRBV7-9
clone_size: many
cdr3_nt: TGTGCCAGCAGCTTAGGTCTGGTCCAGGTTTACACCGGGGAGCTGTTTTTT
cdr3_aa: CASSLGLVQVYTGELFF

j_call: TRBJ2-5
d_call: -
v_call: TRBV4-3
clone_size: few
cdr3_nt: TGCGCCAGCAGCCAATATTCCGGACAAGAGACCCAGTACTTC
cdr3_aa: CASSQYSGQETQYF

j_call: TRBJ2-7
d_call: -
v_call: TRBV7-7
clone_size: -
cdr3_nt: TGTGCCAGCAGCTTAAAACAGGGCCACGAGCAGTACTTC
cdr3_aa: CASSLKQGHEQYF

j_call: TRBJ2-5
d_call: TRBD1
v_call: TRBV29-1
clone_size: few
cdr3_nt: TGCAGCTCCCAGACAGGGGGAGAGACCCAGTACTTC
cdr3_aa: CSSQTGGETQYF

j_call: TRBJ2-3
d_call: -
v_call: TRBV5-1
clone_size: few
cdr3_nt: TGCGCCAGCAGCTTGGCATTAGCGAGCACAGATACGCAGTATTTT
cdr3_aa: CASSLALASTDTQYF

j_call: TRBJ2-1
d_call: -
v_call: TRBV10-3
clone_size: -
cdr3_nt: TGTGCCATCAGTGTTTATTTGGCAGGGGGAGGCAATGAGCTGTTCTTC
cdr3_aa: CAISVYLAGGGNELFF

j_call: TRBJ1-1
d_call: TRBD1
v_call: TRBV6-2/TRBV6-3
clone_size: -
cdr3_nt: TGTGCCAGCAGCAGGGGGGATCTGACTGAAGCTTTCTTT
cdr3_aa: CASSRGDLTEAFF

j_call: TRBJ2-1
d_call: TRBD1
v_call: TRBV7-8
clone_size: many
cdr3_nt: TGTGCCAGCAGCCCGGCGGACAGGGCGGGTGAGCAGTTCTTC
cdr3_aa: CASSPADRAGEQFF

j_call: TRBJ1-2
d_call: -
v_call: TRBV20-1
clone_size: few
cdr3_nt: TGCAGTGCTAGATGGCGAGGGGCGGACTATGGCTACACCTTC
cdr3_aa: CSARWRGADYGYTF

j_call: TRBJ2-1
d_call: -
v_call: TRBV7-9
clone_size: -
cdr3_nt: TGTGCCAGCAGCTTCTCGGGCAGGGTCAATGAGCAGTTCTTC
cdr3_aa: CASSFSGRVNEQFF

j_call: TRBJ1-4
d_call: TRBD1
v_call: TRBV9
clone_size: few
cdr3_nt: TGTGCCAGCAGCGTTACAATAGACAGGGGCGAAAAACTGTTTTTT
cdr3_aa: CASSVTIDRGEKLFF

j_call: TRBJ2-1
d_call: -
v_call: TRBV5-1
clone_size: -
cdr3_nt: TGCGCCAGCAGCGCCTGGACAGCACGGGCATACAATGAGCAGTTCTTC
cdr3_aa: CASSAWTARAYNEQFF

j_call: TRBJ2-3
d_call: TRBD2
v_call: TRBV7-2
clone_size: few
cdr3_nt: TGTGCCACCCGGACTAGCGGGGGGGCAGATACGCAGTATTTT
cdr3_aa: CATRTSGGADTQYF

j_call: TRBJ2-4
d_call: -
v_call: TRBV19
clone_size: few
cdr3_nt: TGTGCCAGTAGTATCCGCCACCCCCAGGCGCTAGCCAAAAACATTCAGTACTTC
cdr3_aa: CASSIRHPQALAKNIQYF

j_call: TRBJ1-5
d_call: -
v_call: TRBV4-3
clone_size: -
cdr3_nt: TGCGCCAGCAGCCAAGAGAGAGTGCGGTACAATCAGCCCCAGCATTTT
cdr3_aa: CASSQERVRYNQPQHF

j_call: TRBJ2-1
d_call: -
v_call: TRBV18
clone_size: -
cdr3_nt: TGTGCCAGCTCACCATCTGCTAGCATTAGGAATGAGCAGTTCTTC
cdr3_aa: CASSPSASIRNEQFF

j_call: TRBJ1-2
d_call: -
v_call: TRBV5-6
clone_size: -
cdr3_nt: TGTGCCAGCAGCTTGGGTGATGGTTTGTCTGGCTACACCTTC
cdr3_aa: CASSLGDGLSGYTF

j_call: TRBJ1-2
d_call: TRBD1
v_call: TRBV7-2
clone_size: few
cdr3_nt: TGTGCCAGCAGCTATAGAGGACAGGGGGCGGGAGGCTACACCTTC
cdr3_aa: CASSYRGQGAGGYTF

j_call: TRBJ1-2
d_call: -
v_call: TRBV7-9
clone_size: -
cdr3_nt: TGTGCCAGCAGCCCCTTCGACTATGGCTACACCTTC
cdr3_aa: CASSPFDYGYTF

j_call: TRBJ1-5
d_call: -
v_call: TRBV6-2/TRBV6-3
clone_size: few
cdr3_nt: TGTGCCAGCAGTTACGATAAGGGTGGGCAGCCCCAGCATTTT
cdr3_aa: CASSYDKGGQPQHF

j_call: TRBJ2-2
d_call: -
v_call: TRBV12-3/TRBV12-4
clone_size: few
cdr3_nt: TGTGCCAGCAGGCCGGCGGGCGGGGACGGGGAGCTGTTTTTT
cdr3_aa: CASRPAGGDGELFF

j_call: TRBJ2-1
d_call: -
v_call: TRBV10-3
clone_size: few
cdr3_nt: TGTGCCATCAGTGAGGGCGGCAATGAGCAGTTCTTC
cdr3_aa: CAISEGGNEQFF

j_call: TRBJ2-3
d_call: TRBD1
v_call: TRBV4-3
clone_size: few
cdr3_nt: TGCGCCAGCAGTCCTGGACAGGGACGGTTGGCAGATACGCAGTATTTT
cdr3_aa: CASSPGQGRLADTQYF

j_call: TRBJ2-3
d_call: -
v_call: TRBV7-8
clone_size: -
cdr3_nt: TGTGCCAGCAGCTTAGCGCTCCGAGATACGCAGTATTTT
cdr3_aa: CASSLALRDTQYF

j_call: TRBJ1-2
d_call: -
v_call: TRBV7-2
clone_size: few
cdr3_nt: TGTGCCAGCAGCTTAGCGAATGGGCGGGGTCGAGCTAACTATGGCTACACCTTC
cdr3_aa: CASSLANGRGRANYGYTF

j_call: TRBJ1-1
d_call: -
v_call: TRBV10-3
clone_size: few
cdr3_nt: TGTGCCATCACCTCAGTGGGGGATACGGCCACTGAAGCTTTCTTT
cdr3_aa: CAITSVGDTATEAFF

j_call: TRBJ2-3
d_call: -
v_call: TRBV27
clone_size: few
cdr3_nt: TGTGCCAGCCTCGCACAAGGCACAGATACGCAGTATTTT
cdr3_aa: CASLAQGTDTQYF

j_call: TRBJ2-7
d_call: TRBD2
v_call: TRBV29-1
clone_size: many
cdr3_nt: TGCAGCGTGGAACTAGCGGGGGCCGTGAATGAGGAGCAGTACTTC
cdr3_aa: CSVELAGAVNEEQYF

j_call: TRBJ1-1
d_call: -
v_call: TRBV12-3/TRBV12-4
clone_size: -
cdr3_nt: TGTGCCAGCAGTTCCCTGAAGACTGAAGCTTTCTTT
cdr3_aa: CASSSLKTEAFF

j_call: TRBJ2-3
d_call: TRBD1
v_call: TRBV20-1
clone_size: few
cdr3_nt: TGCAGTGCTAGAGATGAACAGGGGATCGGGGTCACAGATACGCAGTATTTT
cdr3_aa: CSARDEQGIGVTDTQYF

j_call: TRBJ1-4
d_call: -
v_call: TRBV7-9
clone_size: -
cdr3_nt: TGTGCCAGCAGCTCTAGAGGGATGGGAACTAATGAAAAACTGTTTTTT
cdr3_aa: CASSSRGMGTNEKLFF

j_call: TRBJ1-3
d_call: TRBD1
v_call: TRBV25-1
clone_size: -
cdr3_nt: TGTGCCAGCAGTGAATTGGGCAGGGGGGCATCTGGAAACACCATATATTTT
cdr3_aa: CASSELGRGASGNTIYF

j_call: TRBJ1-3
d_call: -
v_call: TRBV30
clone_size: -
cdr3_nt: TGTGCCTGGAGTGTACGTGGGATCTCTGGAAACACCATATATTTT
cdr3_aa: CAWSVRGISGNTIYF